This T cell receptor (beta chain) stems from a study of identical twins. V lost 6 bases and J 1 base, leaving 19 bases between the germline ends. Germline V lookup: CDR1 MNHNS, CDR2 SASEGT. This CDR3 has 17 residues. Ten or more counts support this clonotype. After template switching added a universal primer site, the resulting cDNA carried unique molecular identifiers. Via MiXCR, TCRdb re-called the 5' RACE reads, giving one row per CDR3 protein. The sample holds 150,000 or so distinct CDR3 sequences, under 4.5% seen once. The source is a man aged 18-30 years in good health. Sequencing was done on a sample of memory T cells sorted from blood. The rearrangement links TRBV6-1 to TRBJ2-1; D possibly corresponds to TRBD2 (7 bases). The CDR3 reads CASRHGGGRDSYNEQFF. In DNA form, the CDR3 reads TGTGCCAGCAGACACGGGGGCGGGAGAGATTCCTACAATGAGCAGTTCTTC.